What follows describes a single T cell receptor (beta chain). These data are taken from a study of blood T cell repertoires in COVID-19. Background on the study: Researchers got acute and convalescent COVID-19 samples from the United States, Italy and Spain. From T cells, B-cell-depleted T cells, or PBMCs came the material, which was cDNA or gDNA.

Original methodology: Estimated nucleated cell counts came from reference gene primer amplification. Profiled with immunoSEQ multiplex PCR; TCRdb holds only in-frame clones, not every one. The V and J calls and the clone size are those of that table, but D and trimming were determined from the DNA. This table has about 220,000 clones, under 90% appearing once. The germline gives CDR1 MDHEN, CDR2 SYDVKM. The CDR3 contains 16 residues. V shed 7 bases, J shed 5 bases, and the junction held 12 bases outside the gene matches. This sequence joins TRBV28 and TRBJ2-7; 12 nucleotides line up with TRBD1. The TCR sequence derives from a woman aged 80 or over with acute or convalescent COVID-19. Sequencing used peripheral blood. CDR3 loop: CASTFRGQGAVDEQYF. The CDR3, as DNA: TGTGCCAGCACCTTTCGGGGACAGGGGGCGGTTGACGAGCAGTACTTC.